A single T cell receptor beta chain is shown here with its context. No cognate antigen has been identified for it. No much larger clone is present one base from it, and per-base qualities are unavailable. The entry originates in a study of follicular helper T cells after annual influenza vaccination (dated by TCRdb to between 2016 and 2019). Context from the whole study: After each seasonal influenza vaccination, blood samples were collected on days 0, 7 and 28. One week after vaccination, a second recruited cohort of more than nine subjects (Table S1) displayed a similar ICOS+CD38+ cTfh response. Six subjects had multi-year samples: four covered two vaccination seasons and two covered three seasons. The 2013-2014 samples were cryopreserved, while the 2015 samples were processed right after collection. To look at recall of cTfh clones, some subjects were tracked through successive annual vaccinations covering the 2013-2014, 2014-2015 and 2015-2016 seasons. General findings and caveats noted by the study authors: Day 7 ICOS+CD38+ clones were most often found later in ICOS-CD38- cTfh, suggesting that subset may serve as a memory reservoir. In the assessment of influenza clone enrichment, the possibility that the much larger non-cTfh compartments were undersampled could not be ruled out. Successive annual vaccinations recalled a recurrent oligoclonal ICOS+CD38+ cTfh response that contained tetramer and AIM influenza-specific clonotypes. ICOS+CD38+ cTfh clonality correlated with the frequency of that population, and its change correlated with the change in circulating plasmablast frequency. Because only roughly 9-20% of the analyzed cells gave productive TCRB sequences, there was no way to sample rare clonotypes.

Per the publication, the time point label means: 2014-2015 season, pre-vaccination. Seasonal inactivated influenza vaccine (Fluvarix) was administered to adults, and sorted blood CD4 subsets were tracked by TCRB sequencing before and after vaccination. To be eligible, subjects had to live in the community and must not have received influenza vaccine in the previous 6 months. Reasons for exclusion included contraindications to influenza vaccine, substance abuse, HIV/AIDS, active malignancy, immunomodulatory medication, and active illness such as respiratory infection. Per time point, between roughly 40 and 100 mL of blood was sampled. PBMC were isolated using Ficoll-Paque PLUS or SepMate separation. As a non-Tfh comparison subset, CXCR5- memory CD4 T cells were sorted. Before DNA was extracted, the cell subsets were sorted from PBMC using a BD FACS Aria. V is cut back by 2 bases and J by 9 bases, with 2 bases in the junction unmatched. For CDR1 and CDR2, the germline V gene (reference sequence) lists GTSNPN and SVGIG. The CDR3 holds 11 amino acids from the cysteine to the phenylalanine. The DNA shown is the 33-base CDR3, in frame from base 1.

The library was produced with the immunoSEQ multiplex PCR assay. Adaptive Biotechnologies handled the TCRB amplification, library preparation, sequencing and preliminary bioinformatics at Survey level resolution. In the paper's pipeline: Clonality was calculated in R as 1 minus normalized Shannon entropy, and the Gini index was calculated with the R package ineq. To get the overlap score, the summed counts of shared sequences were divided by the total counts of all sequences in both of the compared samples. The significance of shared clonotypes was tested with Fisher's exact test, assuming a theoretical repertoire of 10^7 TCRB sequences. TCRdb mirrors the immuneACCESS table, restricted to in-frame sequences. Some clones are absent from its copies; in checked studies, under half trace to an unresolved V gene, and the reason for the others is unknown. V and J calls and clone size come straight from that table; D and trimming were deduced from the DNA. The sample yields 11,000 to 15,000 clones; about 83% were counted once. The ten largest account for 0.27% of the sample.

This clonotype originated in an adult who received the influenza vaccine. Recombination linked TRBV30 to TRBJ2-5, with TRBD2 matching 8 junction bases. Sequencing used CXCR5- memory CD4+ T cells sorted from blood, obtained on the day of influenza vaccination. This sample's cell subset or site label indicates: CXCR5- memory CD4 T cells. The bases are TGTGCCTGGAGTCCGGGGGGGGCCCAGTACTTC. Its coded protein is CAWSPGGAQYF.